The 2 T cell receptor beta chains below were found in one sample sequenced in a study of blood T cell repertoires in COVID-19. TCRdb's table, derived via immunoSEQ multiplex PCR, lists solely in-frame clones and lacks some. Of around 260,000 clones in the sample, 83% were seen once. The sample consisted of peripheral blood. The receptors were gathered from a woman between 50 and 59 years old who had recovered from COVID-19.

The chain combines TRBV28 with TRBJ2-1, with TRBD2 matching over 9 bases. V gave up 7 bases and J gave up 5 bases; unmatched junction bases: 9. CDR3 length: 15 residues. Germline-derived CDR1 and CDR2 are MDHEN and SYDVKM. This chain's CDR3 is CASTAGGQANNEQFF. The DNA of the CDR3 is TGTGCCAGCACGGCGGGGGGGCAGGCCAACAATGAGCAGTTCTTC.

The V call is TRBV6-5, the J call TRBJ2-1; 8 bases are shared with TRBD2. The V gene's germline CDR1 is MNHEY and CDR2 SVGAGI. The CDR3 consists of 16 residues. V dropped 0 bases and J dropped 7; count of bases not matched to a gene: 8. The CDR3 spells CASSYSGGGLYNEQFF. DNA for the CDR3: TGTGCCAGCAGTTACTCCGGGGGGGGGCTTTATAATGAGCAGTTCTTC.